This T cell receptor (beta chain) was obtained from a study of CD8 T cells in ankylosing spondylitis. Study results and limitations: About 8 highly homologous variants made up a TCR beta motif, and this motif appeared characteristic of ankylosing spondylitis blood.

TCRdb re-analysed the 5' RACE reads in MiXCR, keeping a single row per CDR3 protein. Of a few hundred thousand distinct CDR3 sequences in the sample, around 24% were seen once. The CDR3 runs to 13 residues. V lost 3 bases and J lost 3; bases outside the gene matches: 1. CDR1 and CDR2 from the germline V gene are SQVTM and ANQGSEA. About this clonotype: Its antigen remains unknown.

The receptor's source is a male donor with ankylosing spondylitis. This chain joins TRBV29-1 and TRBJ2-7; 11 nucleotides agree with TRBD1. Material: blood, either unsorted or a sorted T cell fraction (not recorded which). For the CDR3, the DNA is TGCAGCGTTGAGGGGACAGGGGGCTACGAGCAGTACTTC. Translation gives CSVEGTGGYEQYF.